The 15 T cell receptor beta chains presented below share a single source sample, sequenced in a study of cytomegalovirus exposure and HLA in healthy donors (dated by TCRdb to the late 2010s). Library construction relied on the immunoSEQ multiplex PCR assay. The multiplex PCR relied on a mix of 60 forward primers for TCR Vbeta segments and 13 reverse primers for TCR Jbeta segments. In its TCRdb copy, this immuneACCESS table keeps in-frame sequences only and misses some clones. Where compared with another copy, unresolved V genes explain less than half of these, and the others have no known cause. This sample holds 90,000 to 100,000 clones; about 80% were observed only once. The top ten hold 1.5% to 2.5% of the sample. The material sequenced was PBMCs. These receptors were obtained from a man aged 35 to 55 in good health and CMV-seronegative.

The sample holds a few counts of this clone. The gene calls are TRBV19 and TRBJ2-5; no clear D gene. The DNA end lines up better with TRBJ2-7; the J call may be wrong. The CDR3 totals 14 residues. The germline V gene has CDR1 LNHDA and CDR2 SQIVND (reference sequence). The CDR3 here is CASSIVGSAYEQYF. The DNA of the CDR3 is TGTGCCAGTAGTATAGTCGGCAGCGCCTACGAGCAGTACTTC.

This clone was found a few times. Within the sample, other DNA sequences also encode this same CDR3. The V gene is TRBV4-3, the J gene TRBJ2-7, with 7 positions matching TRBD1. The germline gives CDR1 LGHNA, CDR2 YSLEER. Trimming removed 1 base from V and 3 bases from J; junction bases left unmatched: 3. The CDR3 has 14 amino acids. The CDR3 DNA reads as TGCGCCAGCAGCCAAGGGGCAGGGGGCTACGAGCAGTACTTC. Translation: CASSQGAGGYEQYF.

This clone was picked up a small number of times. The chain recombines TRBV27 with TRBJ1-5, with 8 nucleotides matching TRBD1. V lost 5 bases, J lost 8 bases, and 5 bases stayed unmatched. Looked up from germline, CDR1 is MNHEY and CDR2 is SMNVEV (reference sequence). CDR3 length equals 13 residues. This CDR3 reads CASSPGGIEPQHF. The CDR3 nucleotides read TGTGCCAGCAGTCCAGGGGGCATAGAGCCCCAGCATTTT.

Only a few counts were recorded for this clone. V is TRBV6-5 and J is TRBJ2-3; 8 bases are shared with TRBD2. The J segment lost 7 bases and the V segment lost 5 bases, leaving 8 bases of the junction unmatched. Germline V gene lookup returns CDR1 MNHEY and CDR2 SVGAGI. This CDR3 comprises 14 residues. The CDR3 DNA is TGTGCCAGCAGTGGCCTAGCGGGTGACCATACGCAGTATTTT. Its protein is CASSGLAGDHTQYF.

The CDR3 DNA reads as TGTGCCAGCAGTCGCAGCGAGGGCCTGATTACCTACGAGCAGTACTTC. Protein: CASSRSEGLITYEQYF. The chain uses TRBV11-2 and TRBJ2-7, with D tentatively TRBD2 (5 bases). Germline CDR1 and CDR2: SGHAT and FQNNGV. The CDR3 runs to 16 residues. Between the trimmed V and J ends, which lost 6 bases and 2 bases, there was a span of 20 bases.

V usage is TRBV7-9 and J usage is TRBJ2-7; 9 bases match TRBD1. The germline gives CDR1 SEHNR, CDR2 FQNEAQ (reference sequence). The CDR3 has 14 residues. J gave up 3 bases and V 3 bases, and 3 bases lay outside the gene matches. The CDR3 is CASSLGTGYYEQYF. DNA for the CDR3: TGTGCCAGCAGCTTGGGGACAGGGTACTACGAGCAGTACTTC.

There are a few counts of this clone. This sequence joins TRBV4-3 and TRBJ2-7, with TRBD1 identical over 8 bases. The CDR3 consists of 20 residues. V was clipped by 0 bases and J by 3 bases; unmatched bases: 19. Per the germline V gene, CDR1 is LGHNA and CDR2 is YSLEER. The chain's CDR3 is CASSQDLGDRRSPRLYEQYF. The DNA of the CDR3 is TGCGCCAGCAGCCAAGATCTGGGGGACAGGAGGAGTCCCCGCCTCTACGAGCAGTACTTC.

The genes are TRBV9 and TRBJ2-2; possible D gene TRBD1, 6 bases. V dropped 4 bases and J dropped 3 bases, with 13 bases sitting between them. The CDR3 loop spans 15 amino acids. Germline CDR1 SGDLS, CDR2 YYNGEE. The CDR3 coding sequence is TGTGCCAGCAGCCCCCGAGGGGGTTACACCGGGGAGCTGTTTTTT. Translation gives CASSPRGGYTGELFF.

Written as DNA, the CDR3 is TGTGCCAGTAGTATAGATCTCCCTCTCCAGGGGACGTGGTATGGCTACACCTTC. Its translation: CASSIDLPLQGTWYGYTF. This chain connects TRBV19 to TRBJ1-2, with D maybe TRBD1 (6 bases). Trimming removed 0 bases at V and 5 bases at J, with 22 bases between. The CDR3 runs 18 residues. Germline V gives CDR1 LNHDA, CDR2 SQIVND (reference sequence).

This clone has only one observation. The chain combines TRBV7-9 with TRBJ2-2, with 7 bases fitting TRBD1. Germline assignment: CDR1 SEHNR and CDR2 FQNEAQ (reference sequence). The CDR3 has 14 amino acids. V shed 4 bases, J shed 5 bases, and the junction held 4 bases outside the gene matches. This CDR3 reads CASSSGTATGELFF. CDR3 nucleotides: TGTGCCAGCAGCTCCGGGACAGCGACCGGGGAGCTGTTTTTT.

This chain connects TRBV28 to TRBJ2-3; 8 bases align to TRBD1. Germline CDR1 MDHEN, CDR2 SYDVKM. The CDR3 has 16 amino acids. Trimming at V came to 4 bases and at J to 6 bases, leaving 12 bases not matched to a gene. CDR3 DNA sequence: TGTGCCAGCAGTTATTCCAGGGGGCCTGGGGGGGATACGCAGTATTTT. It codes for CASSYSRGPGGDTQYF.

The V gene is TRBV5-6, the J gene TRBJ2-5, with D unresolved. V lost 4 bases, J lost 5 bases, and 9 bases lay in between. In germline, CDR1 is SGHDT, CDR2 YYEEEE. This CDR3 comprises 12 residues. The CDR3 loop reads CASSALSETQYF. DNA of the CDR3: TGTGCCAGCAGCGCGCTTTCTGAGACCCAGTACTTC.

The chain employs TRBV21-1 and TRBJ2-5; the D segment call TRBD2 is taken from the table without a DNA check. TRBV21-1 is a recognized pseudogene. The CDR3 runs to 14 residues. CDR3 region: CASSMKEGRLLQYF. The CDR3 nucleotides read TGTGCCAGCAGCATGAAAGAGGGCAGACTTTTACAGTACTTC.

The CDR3 protein is CASSLAPPGLTEAFF. The CDR3 nucleotides are TGCGCCAGCAGCTTGGCCCCCCCAGGGTTGACTGAAGCTTTCTTT. The chain combines TRBV5-1 with TRBJ1-1; D is perhaps TRBD1 (5 bases). Germline V gene lookup returns CDR1 SGHRS and CDR2 YFSETQ. The CDR3 is made up of 15 amino acids. The V end lost 0 bases, the J end lost 5 bases, and 14 bases lay between the germline ends.

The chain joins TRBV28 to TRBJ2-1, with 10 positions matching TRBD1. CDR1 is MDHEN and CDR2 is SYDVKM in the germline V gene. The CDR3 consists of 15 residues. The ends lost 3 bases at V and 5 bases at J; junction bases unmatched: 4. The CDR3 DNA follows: TGTGCCAGCAGTTTCTTCGGGACAGGGGACAATGAGCAGTTCTTC. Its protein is CASSFFGTGDNEQFF.